Here is one TCR beta chain with its context. These data come from a study of T cells after posttransplantation cyclophosphamide. Methotrexate plus calcineurin inhibitor accompanied controls' myeloablative marrow transplants; sampling was 1 year later. The assay was immunoSEQ multiplex PCR, and TCRdb's table has in-frame clones only and misses some. The table shows about 16,000 clones, with over 75% occurring only once. Sequenced material: PBMCs, taken after an allogeneic stem cell transplant with a calcineurin inhibitor and methotrexate. This clonotype was sampled from a male patient aged 50 or older who received an allogeneic stem cell transplant from an unrelated donor, was CMV-positive, and had chronic GVHD only. Some T cells may be provided by the graft donor.

CDR3 sequence (DNA): TGCGCCAGCAGCTTGCTTCCCACCGGGACTACGGATGAGCAGTTCTTC. It encodes CASSLLPTGTTDEQFF. This sequence joins TRBV5-1 and TRBJ2-1, with 7 bases matching TRBD2. CDR3 size: 16 residues. After removal of 1 base from V and 8 bases from J, the junction contained 12 bases not matched to a gene. Germline V gives CDR1 SGHRS, CDR2 YFSETQ.